The TCR beta chain described here comes from a study of blood T cell repertoires in COVID-19. The CDR3 is 14 amino acids. Germline V gene sequence: CDR1 SGHNT, CDR2 YYREEE (reference sequence). Deletions cut 0 bases from V and 4 bases from J, with 11 bases between. Sequenced by immunoSEQ multiplex PCR; TCRdb stores in-frame clones only, minus some. The data contain over 150,000 clones, 84% of them singletons. The sequencing input was PBMCs or T cells enriched from blood (not recorded which). The TCR was taken from a man aged 50 to 60 who had recovered from COVID-19. The genes are TRBV5-4 and TRBJ2-7, with D tentatively TRBD1 (6 bases). The CDR3 reads CASSLGQEPYEQYF. The CDR3, as DNA: TGTGCCAGCAGCTTGGGACAGGAACCTTACGAGCAGTACTTC. The full variable domain, completed using reference TRBV5-4 and TRBJ2-7, is ETGVTQSPTHLIKTRGQQVTLRCSSQSGHNTVSWYQQALGQGPQFIFQYYREEENGRGNFPPRFSGLQFPNYSSELNVNALELDDSALYLCASSLGQEPYEQYFGPGTRLTVT.